The text below deals with one T cell receptor beta chain. Its antigen is as yet unknown. The data originate from a study of CD8 T cells in ankylosing spondylitis. From the 5' RACE reads, TCRdb called clonotypes with MiXCR, one entry per CDR3 protein. The data contain some 300,000 distinct CDR3 sequences, around 20% of them singletons. Germline V gene data show CDR1 as DFQATT and CDR2 as SNEGSKA (reference sequence). The CDR3 runs 15 residues. V shed 2 bases, J shed 4 bases, and the junction held 4 bases outside the gene matches. Study-wide results and limits: Peripheral blood samples showed relatively rare disease-linked clones, and these clones were CD8+. A TCR beta motif of several highly homologous variants appeared characteristic of ankylosing spondylitis blood.

Specimen: blood, either unsorted or a sorted T cell fraction (not recorded which). The chain recombines TRBV20-1 with TRBJ2-1; 11 bases match TRBD2. This clonotype was obtained from a female donor with ankylosing spondylitis or in good health (not recorded which). The CDR3 DNA reads as TGCAGTGCTAGACCCGGACTAGCGGGTTACAATGAGCAGTTCTTC. Amino acid sequence: CSARPGLAGYNEQFF.